These T cell receptor beta chains were read from a single sample in a study of human T cells and chemical hapten exposure. One entry per CDR3 protein, called by TCRdb with MiXCR from the RACE reads. Of fewer than 400,000 distinct CDR3 sequences in the sample, under 8% were seen once. Specimen: whole blood, collected in connection with sensitization to the hapten diphenylcyclopropenone (DPC). Receptors were obtained from a woman between 18 and 29 years old with alopecia areata. Some clones in this sample may be carry-over from other donors' samples. CDR3s include the opening cysteine and the closing phenylalanine or tryptophan. D genes are given only for firm matches. Expanded clones are given a class, and other clones once, few, many or no size at all.

v_call	clone_size	d_call	j_call	cdr3_aa	cdr3_nt
TRBV9	few	.	TRBJ1-4	CASSVGFTGNEKLFF	TGTGCCAGCAGCGTAGGCTTCACAGGAAATGAAAAACTGTTTTTT
TRBV3-1	.	TRBD1	TRBJ1-2	CASSLDRGSGYTF	TGTGCCAGCAGCCTTGACAGGGGAAGTGGCTACACCTTC
TRBV20-1	many	TRBD2	TRBJ2-7	CSASPPGTSGGSYEQYF	TGCAGTGCGAGCCCACCCGGGACTAGCGGGGGGTCCTACGAGCAGTACTTC
TRBV6-6	few	.	TRBJ1-4	CASSRASVRSRNEKLFF	TGTGCCAGCAGCCGGGCCTCGGTGAGGTCCCGTAATGAAAAACTGTTTTTT
TRBV7-2	many	TRBD1	TRBJ2-4	CASSLVPTGAKNIQYF	TGTGCCAGCAGCTTAGTTCCGACAGGGGCCAAAAACATTCAGTACTTC
TRBV4-2	few	.	TRBJ2-2	CASSQGRPTGELFF	TGTGCCAGCAGCCAAGGGCGGCCCACCGGGGAGCTGTTTTTT
TRBV5-1	few	.	TRBJ1-4	CASSQLNEKLFF	TGCGCCAGCAGCCAGCTGAATGAAAAACTGTTTTTT
TRBV6-2/TRBV6-3	few	TRBD2	TRBJ2-5	CASSQGPARGGETQYF	TGTGCCAGCAGTCAAGGACCTGCTCGGGGGGGGGAGACCCAGTACTTC
TRBV4-3	many	.	TRBJ2-1	CASSQDTQGSYNEQFF	TGCGCCAGCAGCCAAGATACGCAGGGATCATACAATGAGCAGTTCTTC
TRBV19	few	TRBD2	TRBJ2-7	CASMHGGADEQYF	TGTGCCAGTATGCACGGGGGGGCCGACGAGCAGTACTTC
TRBV29-1	many	.	TRBJ2-4	CSVEGDTHIQYF	TGCAGCGTTGAAGGCGACACTCACATTCAGTACTTC
TRBV7-9	.	.	TRBJ1-1	CASRLGANTEAFF	TGTGCCAGCAGATTAGGGGCGAACACTGAAGCTTTCTTT
TRBV2	.	.	TRBJ1-6	CASSEEWRPLHF	TGTGCCAGCAGTGAAGAGTGGAGACCCCTCCACTTT
TRBV12-3/TRBV12-4	.	.	TRBJ1-6	CASSRWRADNSPLHF	TGTGCCAGCAGTCGCTGGAGAGCCGATAATTCACCCCTCCACTTT
TRBV20-1	many	.	TRBJ2-3	CSAGGGRDTQYF	TGCAGTGCAGGAGGGGGGCGGGATACGCAGTATTTT
TRBV20-1	many	.	TRBJ2-1	CSAPDRGSYNEQFF	TGCAGTGCCCCTGACCGGGGGTCCTACAATGAGCAGTTCTTC
TRBV7-9	few	.	TRBJ1-1	CASSQGGRPPNYEAFF	TGTGCCAGCAGCCAAGGTGGGAGACCGCCGAATTATGAAGCTTTCTTT
TRBV11-1	.	TRBD1	TRBJ1-6	CASRGTGTTNSPLHF	TGTGCCAGCCGGGGGACAGGGACAACGAATTCACCCCTCCACTTT
TRBV27	.	TRBD1	TRBJ1-1	CASRLTGTGGTEAFF	TGTGCCAGCAGGCTGACCGGGACAGGGGGCACTGAAGCTTTCTTT
TRBV20-1	many	TRBD2	TRBJ2-7	CSAAPLAGAYEQYF	TGCAGTGCTGCCCCTCTAGCGGGGGCCTACGAGCAGTACTTC
TRBV20-1	.	TRBD1	TRBJ1-6	CSARLAGGPNSPLHF	TGCAGTGCTAGGTTGGCAGGGGGCCCAAATTCACCCCTCCACTTT
TRBV6-5	few	TRBD1	TRBJ1-1	CASSYERQGMAEAFF	TGTGCCAGCAGTTACGAGCGACAGGGGATGGCTGAAGCTTTCTTT
TRBV7-9	few	.	TRBJ2-5	CASSFVRMETQYF	TGTGCCAGCAGCTTTGTCAGGATGGAGACCCAGTACTTC
TRBV7-2	few	.	TRBJ1-6	CASSLGDLGGPLHF	TGTGCCAGCAGCTTAGGAGATCTGGGTGGACCCCTCCACTTT
TRBV4-3	.	TRBD2	TRBJ2-3	CASSQEGRGDTQYF	TGCGCCAGCAGCCAAGAAGGGCGGGGGGATACGCAGTATTTT
TRBV7-9	few	.	TRBJ1-4	CASSKRTALEKLFF	TGTGCCAGCAGCAAAAGGACAGCTCTTGAAAAACTGTTTTTT